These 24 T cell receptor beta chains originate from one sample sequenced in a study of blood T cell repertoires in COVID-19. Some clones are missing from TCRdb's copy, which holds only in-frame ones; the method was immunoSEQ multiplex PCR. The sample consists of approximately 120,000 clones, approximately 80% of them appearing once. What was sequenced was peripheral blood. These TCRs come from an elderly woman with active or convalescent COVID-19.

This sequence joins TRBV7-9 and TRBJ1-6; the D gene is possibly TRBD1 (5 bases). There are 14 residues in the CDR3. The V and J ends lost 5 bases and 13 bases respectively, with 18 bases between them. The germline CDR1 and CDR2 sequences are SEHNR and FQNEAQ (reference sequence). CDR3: CASSLDQGRPPLHF. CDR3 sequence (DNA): TGTGCCAGCAGCCTAGATCAGGGTAGACCCCCCCTCCACTTT.

CDR3 DNA sequence: TGTGCCACCAGCAGAGATAGCGGGACTAAAGGTGATGAGCAGTTCTTC. This encodes CATSRDSGTKGDEQFF. This rearrangement joins TRBV15 to TRBJ2-1; 8 bases agree with TRBD2. With V trimmed by 0 bases and J by 8 bases, 9 bases remained unmatched. Looked up from germline, CDR1 is LNHNV and CDR2 is YYDKDF (reference sequence). This CDR3 comprises 16 residues.

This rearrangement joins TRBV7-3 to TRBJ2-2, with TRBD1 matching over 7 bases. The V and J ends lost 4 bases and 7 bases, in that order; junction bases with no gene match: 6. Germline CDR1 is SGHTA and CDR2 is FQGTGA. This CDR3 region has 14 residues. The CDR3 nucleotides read TGTGCCAGCAGCTCACAGGGGCGGGTCGGGGAGCTGTTTTTT. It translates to CASSSQGRVGELFF.

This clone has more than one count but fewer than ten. The DNA of the CDR3 is TGTGCCACCAGCGAGCGGGACAGGGGCCAGCCCCAGCATTTT. This codes for CATSERDRGQPQHF. This chain links TRBV15 with TRBJ1-5, with TRBD1 matching over 10 bases. This CDR3 is built from 14 residues. CDR1 and CDR2 from the germline V gene are LNHNV and YYDKDF (reference sequence). The J segment lost 7 bases and the V segment lost 5 bases, leaving 5 bases of the junction unmatched.

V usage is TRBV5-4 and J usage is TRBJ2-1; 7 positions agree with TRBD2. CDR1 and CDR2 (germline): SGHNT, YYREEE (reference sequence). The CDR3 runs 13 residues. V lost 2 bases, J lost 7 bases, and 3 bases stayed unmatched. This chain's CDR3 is CASSFGLDNEQFF. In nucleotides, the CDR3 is TGTGCCAGCAGCTTCGGACTAGATAATGAGCAGTTCTTC. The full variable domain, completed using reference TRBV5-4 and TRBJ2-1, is ETGVTQSPTHLIKTRGQQVTLRCSSQSGHNTVSWYQQALGQGPQFIFQYYREEENGRGNFPPRFSGLQFPNYSSELNVNALELDDSALYLCASSFGLDNEQFFGPGTRLTVL.

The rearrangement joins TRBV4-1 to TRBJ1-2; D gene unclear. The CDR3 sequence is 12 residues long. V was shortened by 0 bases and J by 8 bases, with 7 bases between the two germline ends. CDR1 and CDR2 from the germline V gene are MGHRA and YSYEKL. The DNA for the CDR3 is TGCGCCAGCAGCCAAGATAGATTCGGCTACACCTTC. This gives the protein CASSQDRFGYTF.

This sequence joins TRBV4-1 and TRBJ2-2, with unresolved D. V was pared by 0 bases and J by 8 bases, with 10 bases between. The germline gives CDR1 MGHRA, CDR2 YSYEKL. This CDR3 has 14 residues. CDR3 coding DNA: TGCGCCAGCAGCCAAGATCTATCGTTTGGGGAGCTGTTTTTT. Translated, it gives CASSQDLSFGELFF.

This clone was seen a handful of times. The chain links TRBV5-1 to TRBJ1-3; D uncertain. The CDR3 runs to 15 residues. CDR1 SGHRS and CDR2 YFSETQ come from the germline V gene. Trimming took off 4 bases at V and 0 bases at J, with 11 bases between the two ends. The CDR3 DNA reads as TGCGCCAGCAGCCCGAATCAGATCTCTGGAAACACCATATATTTT. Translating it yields CASSPNQISGNTIYF.

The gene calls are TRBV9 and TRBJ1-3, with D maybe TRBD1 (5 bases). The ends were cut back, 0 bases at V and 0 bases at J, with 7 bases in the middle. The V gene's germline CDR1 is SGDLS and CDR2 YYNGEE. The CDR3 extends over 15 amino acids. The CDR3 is CASSVGGGSGNTIYF. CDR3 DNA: TGTGCCAGCAGCGTAGGCGGGGGCTCTGGAAACACCATATATTTT.

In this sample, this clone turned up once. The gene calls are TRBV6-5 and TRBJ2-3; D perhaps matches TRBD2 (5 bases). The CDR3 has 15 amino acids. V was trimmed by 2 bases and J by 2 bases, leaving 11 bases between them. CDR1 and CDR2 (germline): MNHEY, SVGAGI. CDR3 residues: CASSYSGSPTDTQYF. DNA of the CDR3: TGTGCCAGCAGTTACAGCGGCAGCCCCACAGATACGCAGTATTTT.

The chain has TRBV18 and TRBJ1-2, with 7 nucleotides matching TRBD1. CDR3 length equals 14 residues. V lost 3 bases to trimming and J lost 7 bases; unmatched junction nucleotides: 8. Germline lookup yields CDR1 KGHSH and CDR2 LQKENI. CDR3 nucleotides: TGTGCCAGCTCACCCCCCGGGACAGCAAGTGGCTACACCTTC. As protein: CASSPPGTASGYTF.

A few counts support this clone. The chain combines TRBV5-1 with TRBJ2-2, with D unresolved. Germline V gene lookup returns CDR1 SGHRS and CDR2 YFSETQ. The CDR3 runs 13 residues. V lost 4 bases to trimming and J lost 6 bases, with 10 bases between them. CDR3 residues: CASSRSAAGELFF. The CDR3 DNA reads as TGCGCCAGCAGCCGAAGCGCGGCCGGGGAGCTGTTTTTT.

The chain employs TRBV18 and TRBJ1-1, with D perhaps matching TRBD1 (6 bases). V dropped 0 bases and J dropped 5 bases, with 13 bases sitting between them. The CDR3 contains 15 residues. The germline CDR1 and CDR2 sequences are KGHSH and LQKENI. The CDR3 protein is CASSPPRGLGTEAFF. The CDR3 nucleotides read TGTGCCAGCTCACCACCGCGGGGGCTAGGAACTGAAGCTTTCTTT. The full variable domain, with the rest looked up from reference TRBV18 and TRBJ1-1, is NAGVMQNPRHLVRRRGQEARLRCSPMKGHSHVYWYRQLPEEGLKFMVYLQKENIIDESGMPKERFSAEFPKEGPSILRIQQVVRGDSAAYFCASSPPRGLGTEAFFGQGTRLTVV.

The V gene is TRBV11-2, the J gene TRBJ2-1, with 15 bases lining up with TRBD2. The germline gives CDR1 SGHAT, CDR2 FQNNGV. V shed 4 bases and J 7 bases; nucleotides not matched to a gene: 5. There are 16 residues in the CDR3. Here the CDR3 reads CASSSRTSGRVNEQFF. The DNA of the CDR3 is TGTGCCAGCAGCTCGCGGACTAGCGGGAGGGTTAATGAGCAGTTCTTC.

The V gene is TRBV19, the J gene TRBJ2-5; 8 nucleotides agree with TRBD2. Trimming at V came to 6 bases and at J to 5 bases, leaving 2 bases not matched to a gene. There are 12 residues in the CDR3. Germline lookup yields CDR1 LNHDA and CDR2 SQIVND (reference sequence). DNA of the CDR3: TGTGCCAGTAGGCTAGCGGGCGAGACCCAGTACTTC. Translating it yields CASRLAGETQYF.

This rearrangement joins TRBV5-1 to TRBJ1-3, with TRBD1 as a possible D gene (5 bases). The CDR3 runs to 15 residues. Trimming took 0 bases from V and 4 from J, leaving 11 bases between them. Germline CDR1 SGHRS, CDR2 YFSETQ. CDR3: CASSLAGGSGNTIYF. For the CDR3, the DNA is TGCGCCAGCAGCTTGGCCGGGGGATCAGGAAACACCATATATTTT.

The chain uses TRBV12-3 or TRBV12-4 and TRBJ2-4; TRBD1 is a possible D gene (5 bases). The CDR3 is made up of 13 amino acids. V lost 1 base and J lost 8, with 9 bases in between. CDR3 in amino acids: CASSLVTGDIQYF. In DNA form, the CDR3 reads TGTGCCAGCAGTTTAGTTACAGGAGACATTCAGTACTTC.

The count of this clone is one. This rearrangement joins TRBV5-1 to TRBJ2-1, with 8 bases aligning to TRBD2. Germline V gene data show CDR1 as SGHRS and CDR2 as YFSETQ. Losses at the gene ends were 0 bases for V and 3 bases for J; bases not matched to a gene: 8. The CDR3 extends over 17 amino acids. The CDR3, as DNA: TGCGCCAGCAGCTTGGCCGGGGGACTAGAGCTCTACAATGAGCAGTTCTTC. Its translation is CASSLAGGLELYNEQFF.

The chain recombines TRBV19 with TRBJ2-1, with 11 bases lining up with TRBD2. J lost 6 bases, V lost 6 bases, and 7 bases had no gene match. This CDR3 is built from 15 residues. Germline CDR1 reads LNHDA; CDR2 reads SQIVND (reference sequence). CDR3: CASSELAGGPNEQFF. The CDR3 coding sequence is TGTGCCAGTAGCGAATTAGCGGGAGGGCCCAATGAGCAGTTCTTC.

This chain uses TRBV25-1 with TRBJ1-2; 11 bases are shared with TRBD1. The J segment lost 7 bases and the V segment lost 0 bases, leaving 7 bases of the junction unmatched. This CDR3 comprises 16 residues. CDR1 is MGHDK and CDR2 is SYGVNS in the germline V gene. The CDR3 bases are TGTGCCAGCAGTGAATACGGGACAGGGGGATCTACTGGCTACACCTTC. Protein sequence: CASSEYGTGGSTGYTF.

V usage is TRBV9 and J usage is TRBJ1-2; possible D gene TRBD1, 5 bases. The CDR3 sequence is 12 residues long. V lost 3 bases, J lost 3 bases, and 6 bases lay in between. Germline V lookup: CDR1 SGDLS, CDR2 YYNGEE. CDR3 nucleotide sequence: TGTGCCAGCAGCGGACAGCACTATGGCTACACCTTC. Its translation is CASSGQHYGYTF.

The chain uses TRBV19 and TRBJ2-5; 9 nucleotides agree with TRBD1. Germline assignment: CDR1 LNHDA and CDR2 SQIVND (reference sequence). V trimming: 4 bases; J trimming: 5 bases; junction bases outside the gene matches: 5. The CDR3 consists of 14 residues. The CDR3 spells CASSKQGAGETQYF. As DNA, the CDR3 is TGTGCCAGTAGTAAACAGGGGGCGGGCGAGACCCAGTACTTC.

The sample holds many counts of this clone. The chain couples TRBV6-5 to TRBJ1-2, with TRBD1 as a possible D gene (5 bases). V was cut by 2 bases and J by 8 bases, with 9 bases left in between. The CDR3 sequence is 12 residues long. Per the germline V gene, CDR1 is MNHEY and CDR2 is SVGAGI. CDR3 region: CASSYQGWGYTF. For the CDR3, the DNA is TGTGCCAGCAGTTACCAGGGATGGGGCTACACCTTC.

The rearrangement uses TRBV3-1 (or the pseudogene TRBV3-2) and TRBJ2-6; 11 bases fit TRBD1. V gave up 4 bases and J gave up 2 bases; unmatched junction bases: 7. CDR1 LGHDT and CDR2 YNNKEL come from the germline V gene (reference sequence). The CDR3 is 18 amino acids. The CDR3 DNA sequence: TGTGCCAGCAGCCCGGACAGGGGGCTGAGGGCTGGGGCCAACGTCCTGACTTTC. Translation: CASSPDRGLRAGANVLTF.